The 9 T cell receptor beta chains below were found in one sample sequenced in a study of blood T cell repertoires in COVID-19. This table comes from immunoSEQ multiplex PCR, and its TCRdb copy is limited to in-frame clones, with some not included. Of about 110,000 clones detected, over 65% appear once; the ten largest clones hold 6.2%. Sample: peripheral blood. These receptors all come from an elderly man with COVID-19, enrolled during active disease.

This clone was observed a handful of times. The V gene is TRBV10-3, the J gene TRBJ2-7; D gene uncertain. The V gene's germline CDR1 is ENHRY and CDR2 SYGVKD. Trimming removed 10 bases from V and 6 bases from J, with 13 bases in between. The CDR3 has 11 residues. CDR3 in amino acids: CATYRQAEQYF. The CDR3 DNA follows: TGTGCCACCTATAGACAAGCCGAGCAGTACTTC.

About this clone: This sample also contains other DNA sequences that code for the same CDR3. The chain is built from TRBV12-3 or TRBV12-4 and TRBJ1-5; D remains ambiguous. The V end was cut by 7 bases, the J end by 0 bases, with 4 bases between. The CDR3 length is 12 residues. CDR3 protein: CASTHSNQPQHF. Written as DNA, the CDR3 is TGTGCCAGCACACATAGCAATCAGCCCCAGCATTTT.

This clone has only one observation. The chain couples TRBV27 to TRBJ1-2, with 7 bases lining up with TRBD1. Germline CDR1 and CDR2: MNHEY and SMNVEV (reference sequence). This CDR3 has 13 residues. V shed 4 bases, J shed 8 bases, and the junction held 7 bases outside the gene matches. The CDR3 bases are TGTGCCAGCAGTTCCGACAGGGAAGGCGGCTACACCTTC. Protein: CASSSDREGGYTF.

This clone has a handful of counts. The chain employs TRBV13 and TRBJ1-5; unclear D gene. The CDR3 length is 13 residues. Looked up from germline, CDR1 is PRHDT and CDR2 is FYEKMQ (reference sequence). Deletions cut 3 bases from V and 5 bases from J, with 8 bases between. CDR3 amino acids: CASSFGGDQPQHF. The CDR3 DNA is TGTGCCAGCAGCTTTGGAGGTGATCAGCCCCAGCATTTT.

The J gene is TRBJ1-5, the V gene TRBV2; D is unresolved. V was pared by 5 bases and J by 6 bases, with 8 bases between. The CDR3 is made up of 12 amino acids. Per germline, CDR1 SNHLY and CDR2 FYNNEI. The CDR3: CASSLSFQPQHF. DNA for the CDR3: TGTGCCAGCAGTCTGAGTTTTCAGCCCCAGCATTTT.

The rearrangement links TRBV4-3 to TRBJ2-2; the match to TRBD2 covers 8 bases. Trimming at V came to 3 bases and at J to 1 base, leaving 4 bases not matched to a gene. CDR3 length: 16 amino acids. Per the germline V gene, CDR1 is LGHNA and CDR2 is YSLEER. The chain's CDR3 is CASSQGLGENTGELFF. CDR3 nucleotide sequence: TGCGCCAGCAGCCAGGGACTAGGGGAGAACACCGGGGAGCTGTTTTTT.

This chain connects TRBV29-1 to TRBJ2-1, with 7 bases aligning to TRBD2. Germline CDR1 is SQVTM and CDR2 is ANQGSEA. The CDR3 is 11 amino acids. V was clipped by 7 bases and J by 6 bases; unmatched bases: 3. This chain's CDR3 is CSAPGGNEQFF. The CDR3 DNA sequence: TGCAGCGCTCCGGGGGGCAATGAGCAGTTCTTC.

In its sample, this clone was seen a few times. The gene calls are TRBV27 and TRBJ1-6, with D perhaps TRBD1 (6 bases). CDR1 is MNHEY, CDR2 SMNVEV, per germline (reference sequence). The V and J ends lost 6 bases and 7 bases respectively, with 13 bases between them. The CDR3 is made up of 14 amino acids. CDR3 DNA: TGTGCCAGCAGAACAGGGCAACGGAATTCACCCCTCCACTTT. This sequence encodes CASRTGQRNSPLHF.

This clone was seen a handful of times. The V and J genes are TRBV9 and TRBJ2-1; 7 nucleotides match TRBD2. V lost 0 bases to trimming and J lost 2 bases; unmatched junction nucleotides: 5. Per germline, CDR1 SGDLS and CDR2 YYNGEE. The CDR3 extends over 16 amino acids. CDR3 sequence reads: CASSVAGAGTYNEQFF. CDR3 in DNA: TGTGCCAGCAGCGTAGCCGGAGCGGGAACCTACAATGAGCAGTTCTTC.